This T cell receptor (beta chain) was identified during a study of blood T cells in healthy people across ages. The CDR3 is 16 residues long. CDR1 is SNHLY, CDR2 FYNNEI, per germline. Trimming removed 6 bases from V and 2 bases from J, with 17 bases in between. This clonotype was detected a few times. The study isolated at least 6 million PBMCs from each sample. Per individual sample, total RNA of at least 6 micrograms was extracted. Together with a sample-barcoded 5' primer, a J-beta primer mix was included in a second PCR lasting about 7 to 11 cycles. A 12-random-nucleotide template-switch adaptor tagged each cDNA molecule. TCRdb recomputed calls from the 5' RACE reads with MiXCR, one row per CDR3 protein. The sample shows about 800,000 distinct CDR3 sequences, nearly 60% of them seen only once.

The sequence derives from a man between 25 and 39 years old in good health. The sequenced sample was blood. The chain combines TRBV2 with TRBJ1-5; maybe TRBD1 (6 bases). The CDR3 DNA is TGTGCCAGCAGCCGAGAAGCGGGGGGCGGCAATCAGCCCCAGCATTTT. This codes for CASSREAGGGNQPQHF.